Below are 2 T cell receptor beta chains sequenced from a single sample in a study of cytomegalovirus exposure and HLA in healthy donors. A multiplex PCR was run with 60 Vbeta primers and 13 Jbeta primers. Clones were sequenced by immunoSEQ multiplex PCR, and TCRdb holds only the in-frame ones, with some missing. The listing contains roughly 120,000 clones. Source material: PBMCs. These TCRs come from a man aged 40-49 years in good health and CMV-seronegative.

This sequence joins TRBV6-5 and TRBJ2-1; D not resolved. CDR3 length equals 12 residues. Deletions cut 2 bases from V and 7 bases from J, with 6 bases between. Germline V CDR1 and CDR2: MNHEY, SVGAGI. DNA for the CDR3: TGTGCCAGCAGTTACGCCAGTAATGAGCAGTTCTTC. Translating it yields CASSYASNEQFF.

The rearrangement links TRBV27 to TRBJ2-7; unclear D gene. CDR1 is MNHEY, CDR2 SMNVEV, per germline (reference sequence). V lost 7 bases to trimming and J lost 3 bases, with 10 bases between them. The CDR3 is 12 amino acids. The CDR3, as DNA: TGTGCCAGCAAGGATTACTACTACGAGCAGTACTTC. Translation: CASKDYYYEQYF.